The entry that follows covers one T cell receptor beta chain sequence. Its antigen is unknown. Expansion with viral peptide pools was applied to antigen-specific CD4+ T cells by the ViraFEST assay prior to sequencing. It was after approximately 11 days of culture that CD4+ T cells were isolated. Each participant was given two doses of one vaccine (BNT162b2 or mRNA-1273). Cultures received IL-2 medium that replaced half the medium on days 3 and 7. The sample comes from a study of vaccination effects on CD4 cells after COVID-19. Study overall: The second dose preceded post-vaccine samples by a median of 72 days.

Here immunoSEQ multiplex PCR was the method, and the copy in TCRdb shows in-frame clones only, minus some. Among 20,000 or so clones listed, 76% were seen once. This CDR3 spans 16 amino acids. In germline, CDR1 is SNHLY, CDR2 FYNNEI. Unmatched junction bases numbered 13, after V lost 6 bases and J lost 6 bases. The rearrangement links TRBV2 to TRBJ1-5; TRBD1 aligns across 8 bases. The sequencing used CD4+ T cells from PBMCs cultured with HCoV-229E spike peptides, collected after COVID-19 vaccination. The clonotype comes from a human donor who received a COVID-19 vaccine. The CDR3 reads CASSLPGGRRVQPQHF. CDR3 DNA sequence: TGTGCCAGCAGCCTACCAGGGGGCAGACGTGTTCAGCCCCAGCATTTT.